The T cell receptor (beta chain) under discussion was sequenced for a study of PD-L1 blockade in urothelial cancer. Germline values: CDR1 SGHRS, CDR2 YFSETQ. V dropped 3 bases and J dropped 0; count of bases not matched to a gene: 3. The CDR3 runs to 15 residues. Time point reported: peripheral blood 6 weeks after treatment start. Produced via immunoSEQ multiplex PCR; TCRdb's table is partial and in-frame only. The repertoire holds around 93,000 clones, approximately 87% seen once, with approximately 8% in the top ten. This receptor was taken from a man between 65 and 85 years old with urothelial cancer. Sample: PBMCs, taken around atezolizumab (anti-PD-L1) treatment. The chain is built from TRBV5-1 and TRBJ2-3; 8 nucleotides align to TRBD2. CDR3 amino acids: CASSSTSASTDTQYF. CDR3 sequence (DNA): TGCGCCAGCAGCTCGACTAGCGCCAGCACAGATACGCAGTATTTT.